Below are 27 T cell receptor beta chains sequenced from a single sample in a study of spatial heterogeneity in lung cancer. The time point: blood at routine non-recurrence follow-up after resection. MiXCR was run by TCRdb on the 5' RACE reads, yielding one entry per CDR3 protein. The table records 95,000 to 120,000 distinct CDR3 sequences, more than 10% of them present only once. The sample here was PBMCs, taken at follow-up. Receptors were obtained from a female donor with early-stage non-small cell lung cancer.

This clonotype has ten or more counts. This chain uses TRBV10-3 with TRBJ1-2; D is unclear. With 4 bases removed from V and 8 bases from J, the gap between germline ends came to 11 bases. CDR1 and CDR2 (germline): ENHRY, SYGVKD. CDR3 length equals 12 residues. CDR3 region: CAISGTTRGYTF. The CDR3 DNA reads TGTGCCATCAGTGGGACGACGCGGGGCTACACCTTC.

The V and J genes are TRBV12-3 or TRBV12-4 and TRBJ2-1; D unresolved. Trimming shortened V by 7 bases and J by 6 bases, and 13 bases separated the two germline ends. The CDR3 has 13 amino acids. CDR3 nucleotides: TGTGCCAGCACCTTCGGGCGGTCCAATGAGCAGTTCTTC. Residues: CASTFGRSNEQFF.

This clonotype was picked up many times. The chain is built from TRBV5-1 and TRBJ2-5; 11 nucleotides line up with TRBD2. In germline, CDR1 is SGHRS, CDR2 YFSETQ. The CDR3 covers 15 residues. The junction had 0 bases not matched to a gene; V was cut back by 0 bases and J by 2 bases. The CDR3 DNA reads as TGCGCCAGCAGCTTGGCTAGCGGGAGGCAAGAGACCCAGTACTTC. Its translation: CASSLASGRQETQYF.

This clonotype was seen ten or more times. The chain couples TRBV21-1 to TRBJ2-3. TRBV21-1 is classified as a pseudogene. The CDR3 totals 16 residues. CDR3 residues: CASSKALIQVTDTQYF. CDR3 DNA: TGTGCCAGCAGCAAAGCGCTTATCCAGGTCACAGATACGCAGTATTTT.

This clonotype was detected many times. V gene TRBV29-1 combines with J gene TRBJ1-3; unclear D gene. The CDR3 is 15 amino acids. V was trimmed by 7 bases and J by 0 bases, leaving 16 bases between them. From germline, CDR1 is SQVTM and CDR2 ANQGSEA. The DNA of the CDR3 is TGCAGCGCCACCCCCATTGAAGGCTCTGGAAACACCATATATTTT. Its translation is CSATPIEGSGNTIYF.

The genes are TRBV7-6 and TRBJ2-3; D ambiguous. The germline V gene encodes CDR1 SGHVS and CDR2 FNYEAQ. CDR3 length: 14 residues. Trimming left V 5 bases short and J 10 bases short, with 19 bases between. Here the CDR3 reads CASSQPAAAAAQYF. In nucleotides, the CDR3 is TGTGCCAGCAGCCAGCCCGCAGCCGCGGCCGCGCAGTATTTT. The full variable domain, with the rest looked up from reference TRBV7-6 and TRBJ2-3, is GAGVSQSPRYKVTKRGQDVALRCDPISGHVSLYWYRQALGQGPEFLTYFNYEAQQDKSGLPNDRFSAERPEGSISTLTIQRTEQRDSAMYRCASSQPAAAAAQYFGPGTRLTVL.

The chain links TRBV10-1 to TRBJ2-2, with D uncertain. V lost 11 bases to trimming and J lost 6 bases, with 22 bases between them. The germline gives CDR1 WNHNN, CDR2 SYGVQD (reference sequence). There are 15 residues in the CDR3. The CDR3 nucleotides are TGCGCCCCCAAAGATTGTCCAGGTTTGGCCGGGGAGCTGTTTTTT. Encoded protein: CAPKDCPGLAGELFF.

In its sample, this clonotype was seen a few times. The CDR3 protein is CSVERNQETQYF. CDR3 DNA: TGCAGCGTTGAACGGAACCAAGAGACCCAGTACTTC. This chain links TRBV29-1 with TRBJ2-5; D remains unclear. V was pared by 2 bases and J by 0 bases, with 4 bases between. The germline CDR1 and CDR2 sequences are SQVTM and ANQGSEA. The CDR3 runs to 12 residues.

This clonotype was seen more than once but under ten times. This chain connects TRBV18 to TRBJ1-2, with no clear D. The germline V gene has CDR1 KGHSH and CDR2 LQKENI. Trimming took off 4 bases at V and 4 bases at J, with 13 bases between the two ends. This CDR3 is 14 amino acids long. Here the CDR3 reads CASSRASEFYGYTF. Written as DNA, the CDR3 is TGTGCCAGCTCACGAGCTAGCGAATTCTATGGCTACACCTTC.

The V gene is TRBV18, the J gene TRBJ2-5, with D perhaps TRBD1 or TRBD2 (5 bases each). V lost 6 bases and J lost 5, with 13 bases in between. This CDR3 contains 13 residues. From germline, CDR1 is KGHSH and CDR2 LQKENI. In DNA form, the CDR3 reads TGTGCCAGCTCCCGGGGCCTTGAGGAGACCCAGTACTTC. This encodes CASSRGLEETQYF.

The chain links TRBV18 to TRBJ2-7; D may correspond to TRBD1 or TRBD2 (5 bases each). This CDR3 is 12 amino acids long. Germline V gene lookup returns CDR1 KGHSH and CDR2 LQKENI. Trimming took 5 bases from V and 2 from J, leaving 7 bases between them. The CDR3: CASSEGPYEQYV. The CDR3 bases are TGTGCCAGCTCAGAGGGACCCTACGAGCAGTACGTC.

This chain joins TRBV20-1 and TRBJ1-2; TRBD1 agrees at 8 bases. In germline, CDR1 is DFQATT, CDR2 SNEGSKA (reference sequence). CDR3 size: 13 residues. Trimming removed 4 bases from V and 7 bases from J; junction bases left unmatched: 8. This CDR3 is CSATLAGGSGYTF. For the CDR3, the DNA is TGCAGTGCTACCTTGGCAGGGGGCAGTGGCTACACCTTC.

V usage is TRBV20-1 and J usage is TRBJ2-3, with D unclear. The CDR3 extends over 11 amino acids. V was trimmed by 6 bases and J by 1 base, leaving 5 bases between them. Germline V lookup: CDR1 DFQATT, CDR2 SNEGSKA (reference sequence). The CDR3 DNA follows: TGCAGTGCCCCCGGCACAGATACGCAGTATTTT. Its protein product is CSAPGTDTQYF.

This clonotype was seen repeatedly, ten times or more. This chain joins TRBV9 and TRBJ2-3; no clear D. Per the germline V gene, CDR1 is SGDLS and CDR2 is YYNGEE. This CDR3 has 14 amino acids. V was clipped by 2 bases and J by 0 bases, with 7 bases between them. CDR3 sequence (DNA): TGTGCCAGCAGCGTTCGCGATAGCACAGATACGCAGTATTTT. Translation gives CASSVRDSTDTQYF.

This clonotype was counted many times. This rearrangement joins TRBV5-1 to TRBJ2-7, with TRBD1 matching over 11 bases. The CDR3 totals 14 residues. Germline assignment: CDR1 SGHRS and CDR2 YFSETQ. J lost 6 bases, V lost 1 base, and 3 bases had no gene match. The CDR3 sequence is CASSLTGQGGEQYF. The CDR3 nucleotides read TGCGCCAGCAGCTTGACGGGACAGGGGGGCGAGCAGTACTTC.

The chain links TRBV7-6 to TRBJ2-5; 9 bases match TRBD2. This CDR3 spans 16 amino acids. Trimming removed 1 base from V and 5 bases from J; junction bases left unmatched: 8. Germline CDR1 reads SGHVS; CDR2 reads FNYEAQ. The CDR3 sequence is CASSLGGSGSAETQYF. In DNA, the CDR3 is TGTGCCAGCAGCTTAGGTGGTAGCGGGAGCGCGGAGACCCAGTACTTC. The complete variable domain, with remaining parts taken from reference TRBV7-6 and TRBJ2-5, reads GAGVSQSPRYKVTKRGQDVALRCDPISGHVSLYWYRQALGQGPEFLTYFNYEAQQDKSGLPNDRFSAERPEGSISTLTIQRTEQRDSAMYRCASSLGGSGSAETQYFGPGTRLLVL.

This clonotype was seen a few times. The chain is built from TRBV12-3 or TRBV12-4 and TRBJ1-5; D gene uncertain. The CDR3 runs to 14 residues. V was clipped by 2 bases and J by 0 bases, with 5 bases between them. CDR3 coding DNA: TGTGCCAGCAGTTTATATTATAGCAATCAGCCCCAGCATTTT. Residues: CASSLYYSNQPQHF.

This clonotype occurred a few times. V gene TRBV20-1 combines with J gene TRBJ2-7; tentative D call: TRBD1 (5 bases). The germline V gene has CDR1 DFQATT and CDR2 SNEGSKA (reference sequence). The CDR3 is 13 residues long. Trimming cost V 5 bases and J 1 base, with 12 bases left between them. The chain's CDR3 is CSAPGQQSYEQYF. CDR3 bases: TGCAGTGCTCCAGGACAACAATCCTACGAGCAGTACTTC.

This clonotype was seen repeatedly, ten times or more. The chain joins TRBV29-1 to TRBJ1-2; a weak D match, TRBD1 (6 bases). This CDR3 region has 15 residues. Germline CDR1 and CDR2: SQVTM and ANQGSEA. The ends were cut back, 3 bases at V and 5 bases at J, with 19 bases in the middle. CDR3 sequence (DNA): TGCAGCGTTGAGGGGGCAGGGCCTCTGGGATATGGCTACACCTTC. Translation: CSVEGAGPLGYGYTF.

CDR3 sequence: CSGIAGQGAFNEQFF. CDR3 sequence (DNA): TGCAGTGGCATAGCAGGACAGGGGGCTTTCAATGAGCAGTTCTTC. J is TRBJ2-1 and V is TRBV20-1; 11 bases map to TRBD1. V shed 7 bases, J shed 6 bases, and the junction held 11 bases outside the gene matches. The CDR3 extends over 15 amino acids. Germline assignment: CDR1 DFQATT and CDR2 SNEGSKA (reference sequence).

This clonotype has ten or more counts. In DNA form, the CDR3 reads TGTGCCAGCAGTGACCCCCCCGGGGAGCTGTTTTTT. The encoded protein is CASSDPPGELFF. The V call is TRBV6-4, the J call TRBJ2-2; D unresolved. The CDR3 is 12 amino acids. Germline CDR1 MRHNA, CDR2 SNTAGT. Trimming took 2 bases from V and 6 from J, leaving 4 bases between them.

This sequence joins TRBV10-3 and TRBJ1-1; D uncertain. CDR3 size: 14 residues. V lost 2 bases, J lost 10 bases, and 17 bases lay in between. Germline values: CDR1 ENHRY, CDR2 SYGVKD. CDR3: CAISEGRTTEVAFF. The CDR3, as DNA: TGTGCCATCAGTGAGGGCAGGACCACAGAGGTAGCTTTCTTT.

The J gene is TRBJ1-5, the V gene TRBV13, with a weak D call TRBD1 (6 bases). CDR3 length: 15 amino acids. The ends were cut back, 5 bases at V and 2 bases at J, with 13 bases in the middle. The germline CDR1 and CDR2 sequences are PRHDT and FYEKMQ (reference sequence). This CDR3 reads CASSPGRTGNQPQHF. In nucleotides, the CDR3 is TGTGCCAGCAGCCCCGGACGGACAGGCAATCAGCCCCAGCATTTT.

The genes are TRBV9 and TRBJ2-1; 7 positions match TRBD2. Trimming cost V 0 bases and J 0 bases; bases outside gene matches: 3. CDR1 SGDLS and CDR2 YYNGEE come from the germline V gene. This CDR3 has 16 residues. CDR3 sequence (DNA): TGTGCCAGCAGCGTAGACGGGGGGAGCTCCTACAATGAGCAGTTCTTC. Translating it yields CASSVDGGSSYNEQFF.

This clonotype was seen repeatedly, ten times or more. The rearrangement uses TRBV29-1 and TRBJ2-7; D uncertain. Germline lookup yields CDR1 SQVTM and CDR2 ANQGSEA. CDR3 size: 11 residues. Between the trimmed V and J ends, which lost 4 bases and 1 base, there was a span of 5 bases. The CDR3 loop is CSVGPSYEQYF. The CDR3 DNA sequence: TGCAGCGTTGGCCCATCCTACGAGCAGTACTTC.

This clonotype has a handful of counts. The V and J genes are TRBV12-3 or TRBV12-4 and TRBJ2-1, with 14 bases lining up with TRBD2. After removal of 6 bases from V and 8 bases from J, the junction contained 15 bases not matched to a gene. The CDR3 consists of 18 residues. CDR3 protein: CASRSGLAGGGPLHEQFF. CDR3 DNA: TGTGCCAGCAGATCTGGACTAGCGGGAGGAGGCCCGCTACATGAGCAGTTCTTC.

The CDR3 spells CASRSAGTGNSGNTIYF. CDR3 nucleotides: TGTGCCAGCAGATCGGCCGGGACAGGGAATTCGGGAAACACCATATATTTT. The chain joins TRBV28 to TRBJ1-3; 9 bases agree with TRBD1. Germline loops: CDR1 MDHEN, CDR2 SYDVKM. Losses at the gene ends were 6 bases for V and 4 bases for J; bases not matched to a gene: 13. This CDR3 is 17 amino acids long. The full variable domain, in which reference TRBV28 and TRBJ1-3 provide the parts outside the CDR3, is DVKVTQSSRYLVKRTGEKVFLECVQDMDHENMFWYRQDPGLGLRLIYFSYDVKMKEKGDIPEGYSVSREKKERFSLILESASTNQTSMYLCASRSAGTGNSGNTIYFGEGSWLTVV.